Below, 23 T cell receptor beta chains from the same sample are listed, as sequenced in a study of T-cell reconstitution after alpha-beta-depleted transplantation in children. Unique molecular identifiers were used in preparing the TCRbeta library. TCRdb re-analysed the PCR reads in MiXCR, keeping a single row per CDR3 protein. The sample has a few hundred thousand distinct CDR3 sequences, around 25% seen once; the top ten hold about 5%. The sample in question was PBMCs, mostly from graft donor cells, obtained 360 days after TCRalphabeta/CD19-depleted stem cell transplant. These receptors all stem from a female patient aged 2-10 years who had a stem cell transplant for congenital amegakaryocytic thrombocytopenia, so the T cells may come from the graft donor.

In its sample, this clonotype was seen a few times. The chain carries TRBV7-8 and TRBJ1-1, with D unresolved. Trimming removed 7 bases at V and 2 bases at J, with 11 bases between. CDR1 is SGHVS, CDR2 FQNEAQ, per germline. The CDR3 is 13 amino acids. The CDR3 here is CASIATGNTEAFF. The CDR3 bases are TGTGCCAGCATCGCGACCGGAAACACTGAAGCTTTCTTT.

This clonotype was found many times. This sequence joins TRBV7-9 and TRBJ2-7; TRBD1 might be the D (5 bases). CDR1 SEHNR and CDR2 FQNEAQ come from the germline V gene (reference sequence). The length of the CDR3 is 12 residues. V lost 8 bases, J lost 4 bases, and 12 bases lay in between. CDR3 coding DNA: TGTGCCAGCGGCAATCAGGGTTACGAGCAGTACTTC. This encodes CASGNQGYEQYF.

This chain uses TRBV10-2 with TRBJ2-5; D not certain. The V and J ends lost 3 bases and 5 bases respectively, with 7 bases between them. This CDR3 has 12 amino acids. Per the germline V gene, CDR1 is WSHSY and CDR2 is SAAADI. CDR3: CASSDLSETQYF. The CDR3 DNA follows: TGCGCCAGCAGTGACCTTTCGGAGACCCAGTACTTC.

The J gene is TRBJ2-5, the V gene TRBV25-1, with a possible D match to TRBD2 (5 bases). The CDR3 is 15 residues long. V shed 4 bases and J shed 2 bases, with 14 bases lying between them. Germline assignment: CDR1 MGHDK and CDR2 SYGVNS. The CDR3 DNA follows: TGTGCCAGCAGTGCCCTAGCAGGACGTCAAGAGACCCAGTACTTC. Amino acids: CASSALAGRQETQYF.

The table lists this clonotype with a few counts. J is TRBJ2-6 and V is TRBV5-4; D might be TRBD2 (5 bases). V lost 5 bases, J lost 2 bases, and 8 bases lay in between. The CDR3 is 14 amino acids. Germline V gene sequence: CDR1 SGHNT, CDR2 YYREEE (reference sequence). The CDR3 sequence: CASRREAGANVLTF. CDR3 nucleotides: TGTGCCAGCAGGAGGGAAGCTGGGGCCAACGTCCTGACTTTC.

This clonotype was counted a few times. The chain is built from TRBV20-1 and TRBJ2-5; 7 positions agree with TRBD1. The length of the CDR3 is 15 residues. Germline V gene data show CDR1 as DFQATT and CDR2 as SNEGSKA (reference sequence). V was pared by 3 bases and J by 2 bases, with 9 bases of the junction left unmatched. The CDR3 sequence is CSASRTGSEQETQYF. The CDR3 nucleotides read TGCAGTGCTAGTCGGACAGGATCGGAGCAAGAGACCCAGTACTTC.

This chain joins TRBV7-2 and TRBJ2-7, with D perhaps TRBD1 or TRBD2 (6 bases each). V dropped 1 base and J dropped 5 bases, with 12 bases sitting between them. In germline, CDR1 is SGHTA, CDR2 FQGNSA. This CDR3 region has 14 residues. CDR3 DNA sequence: TGTGCCAGCAGCTTAGTTGTCGGGGGCCACGAGCAGTACTTC. Amino acids: CASSLVVGGHEQYF.

This chain links TRBV5-5 with TRBJ2-5; TRBD1 is a possible D gene (6 bases). Looked up from germline, CDR1 is SGHKS and CDR2 is YYEKEE (reference sequence). V lost 4 bases to trimming and J lost 5 bases, with 12 bases between them. CDR3 length: 13 amino acids. Here the CDR3 reads CASSLLQGETQYF. The CDR3 DNA sequence: TGTGCCAGCAGCCTACTTCAGGGGGAGACCCAGTACTTC.

The chain recombines TRBV20-1 with TRBJ1-1; D remains ambiguous. Germline V lookup: CDR1 DFQATT, CDR2 SNEGSKA (reference sequence). This CDR3 spans 15 amino acids. V gave up 0 bases and J gave up 0 bases, with 11 bases separating them. The DNA for the CDR3 is TGCAGTGCTAGAGATCAGACACGGATGAACACTGAAGCTTTCTTT. This encodes CSARDQTRMNTEAFF.

V is TRBV11-2 and J is TRBJ2-3; TRBD2 aligns across 9 bases. CDR1 SGHAT and CDR2 FQNNGV come from the germline V gene. With V trimmed by 4 bases and J by 4 bases, 21 bases remained unmatched. This CDR3 has 20 amino acids. This chain's CDR3 is CASSSLRVAGATWRPDTQYF. The DNA of the CDR3 is TGTGCCAGCAGCTCCCTAAGGGTAGCGGGGGCGACCTGGAGGCCAGATACGCAGTATTTT.

DNA for the CDR3: TGTGCCAGCAGCCCACAGGGGCTTGGGACTGAAGCTTTCTTT. Amino acid sequence: CASSPQGLGTEAFF. This rearrangement joins TRBV7-9 to TRBJ1-1, with 7 positions matching TRBD1. Germline CDR1 SEHNR, CDR2 FQNEAQ (reference sequence). V gave up 5 bases and J gave up 5 bases; unmatched junction bases: 8. The length of the CDR3 is 14 residues.

The rearrangement joins TRBV4-1 to TRBJ2-5, with TRBD1 matching 9 bases. The CDR3 covers 17 residues. Germline lookup yields CDR1 MGHRA and CDR2 YSYEKL. V lost 1 base to trimming and J lost 5 bases; unmatched junction nucleotides: 11. The CDR3 DNA follows: TGCGCCAGCAGCCAAGGGCTGGGGGACAGGGTGTGGGAGACCCAGTACTTC. Protein sequence: CASSQGLGDRVWETQYF.

The rearrangement joins TRBV28 to TRBJ2-7, with 11 bases matching TRBD2. Germline V gene data show CDR1 as MDHEN and CDR2 as SYDVKM. After removal of 6 bases from V and 0 bases from J, the junction contained 16 bases not matched to a gene. The CDR3 sequence is 19 residues long. This CDR3 reads CASSKERLAGRPLSYEQYF. The CDR3 DNA is TGTGCCAGCAGCAAAGAACGACTAGCGGGACGACCCCTCTCCTACGAGCAGTACTTC.

This clonotype was detected a few times. This chain joins TRBV6-2 or TRBV6-3 and TRBJ2-7; 10 nucleotides agree with TRBD2. Trimming removed 5 bases from V and 2 bases from J; junction bases left unmatched: 3. The CDR3 covers 14 residues. Germline V gene sequence: CDR1 MNHEY, CDR2 SVGEGT. CDR3 loop: CASSAGLAAYEQYF. CDR3 DNA: TGTGCCAGCAGTGCCGGACTAGCGGCCTACGAGCAGTACTTC.

This rearrangement joins TRBV5-1 to TRBJ2-5, with D perhaps being TRBD1 or TRBD2 (5 bases each). CDR1 and CDR2 from the germline V gene are SGHRS and YFSETQ. The CDR3 extends over 14 amino acids. V was cut by 1 base and J by 4 bases, with 11 bases left in between. For the CDR3, the DNA is TGCGCCAGCAGCTTGTTTATTGGGGGAGAGACCCAGTACTTC. Its translation is CASSLFIGGETQYF.

This CDR3 is CAISTLRGSEAFF. CDR3 sequence (DNA): TGTGCCATCAGTACACTAAGGGGGTCAGAAGCTTTCTTT. The V call is TRBV10-3, the J call TRBJ1-1; TRBD1 might be the D (6 bases). V dropped 5 bases and J dropped 8 bases, with 15 bases sitting between them. CDR3 length equals 13 residues. Germline V gene lookup returns CDR1 ENHRY and CDR2 SYGVKD.

This clonotype was found a few times. The chain recombines TRBV28 with TRBJ2-2; the D is unclear. Trimming shortened V by 6 bases and J by 3 bases, and 11 bases separated the two germline ends. Germline V gene sequence: CDR1 MDHEN, CDR2 SYDVKM. The CDR3 extends over 14 amino acids. In DNA, the CDR3 is TGTGCCAGCAGACCGGGTTTTTACACCGGGGAGCTGTTTTTT. The encoded protein is CASRPGFYTGELFF.

This clonotype was counted at least ten times. The chain recombines TRBV29-1 with TRBJ1-1, with D unresolved. Germline lookup yields CDR1 SQVTM and CDR2 ANQGSEA. Trimming stripped 6 bases from V and 1 base from J, with 12 bases between. The CDR3 loop spans 13 amino acids. The CDR3 region has the DNA TGCAGCGTCAAAATAGTGGGGAACACTGAAGCTTTCTTT. It encodes CSVKIVGNTEAFF.

The chain carries TRBV20-1 and TRBJ1-1; TRBD1 might be the D (5 bases). Germline-derived CDR1 and CDR2 are DFQATT and SNEGSKA (reference sequence). The V end lost 2 bases, the J end lost 0 bases, and 7 bases lay between the germline ends. This CDR3 spans 13 amino acids. The CDR3 reads CSARQGVNTEAFF. The DNA of the CDR3 is TGCAGTGCTAGACAGGGTGTGAACACTGAAGCTTTCTTT.

To note about this clonotype: The junction shows a germline mismatch at one end, possibly a read error. This rearrangement joins TRBV15 to TRBJ1-3; D not resolved. Germline loops: CDR1 LNHNV, CDR2 YYDKDF (reference sequence). The CDR3 is 14 amino acids. CDR3 region: CATSRESSGNTIYF. The CDR3 coding sequence is TGTGCCACCAGCCGAGAGAGCTCTGGAAACACCATATATTTT.

This clonotype showed up many times. The chain couples TRBV10-3 to TRBJ2-3; 9 nucleotides line up with TRBD1. Trimming removed 6 bases from V and 4 bases from J; junction bases left unmatched: 11. Looked up from germline, CDR1 is ENHRY and CDR2 is SYGVKD. CDR3 size: 16 residues. The CDR3 here is CAIRKSPGQGSDTQYF. The CDR3 coding sequence is TGTGCCATCAGAAAATCCCCGGGACAGGGATCAGATACGCAGTATTTT.

On this clonotype itself: The junction departs from the called germline gene at one end, perhaps through a read error. The gene calls are TRBV10-3 and TRBJ1-2, with 10 bases that match TRBD1. CDR1 is ENHRY, CDR2 SYGVKD, per germline. This CDR3 is 13 amino acids long. The CDR3 DNA reads TGTGCCATCAGTGATGGGACAGGGGACATTTACCCCTTC. Protein product: CAISDGTGDIYPF.

This chain joins TRBV5-1 and TRBJ1-2; 8 positions agree with TRBD1. This CDR3 comprises 13 residues. Germline trimming cut 3 bases from V and 10 bases from J; bases unmatched to any gene: 8. In germline, CDR1 is SGHRS, CDR2 YFSETQ. The CDR3 reads CASSSLGQENYTF. The CDR3, as DNA: TGCGCCAGCAGCTCCCTGGGACAGGAGAACTACACCTTC.